A selection of T cell receptor beta chains follows, all from one sample in a study of cytomegalovirus exposure and HLA in healthy donors. The table came from immunoSEQ multiplex PCR; TCRdb's copy has only in-frame clones and leaves some out. The table for this sample gives about 150,000 clones. The sequenced material came from PBMCs. These receptors were taken from a man in his thirties or forties in good health and CMV-seronegative. Both conserved end residues are part of each CDR3. D genes are given only for firm matches.

TRBJ2-3,TRBV5-8,TRBD2,TGTGCCAGCAGGGAGGGGACTAGCGGGAGCACAGATACGCAGTATTTT,CASREGTSGSTDTQYF
TRBJ1-5,TRBV19,.,TGTGCCAGTAGTATTGGTGCTCGGGGTCAGCCCCAGCATTTT,CASSIGARGQPQHF
TRBJ1-1,TRBV19,.,TGTGCCAGTAGTTCTCAGGGTATCGATGAAGCTTTCTTT,CASSSQGIDEAFF
TRBJ1-1,TRBV29-1,TRBD1,TGCAGCGTGGGGGACAGAATGAACACTGAAGCTTTCTTT,CSVGDRMNTEAFF
TRBJ1-2,TRBV5-8,TRBD1,TGTGCCAGCAGCTCGCCATGGACGGACAGGGATTATTCTAACTATGGCTACACCTTC,CASSSPWTDRDYSNYGYTF
TRBJ2-7,TRBV10-3,TRBD1,TGTGCCATCAGTGGGGGGACAGGACAATCCTACGAGCAGTACTTC,CAISGGTGQSYEQYF
TRBJ2-7,TRBV4-2,.,TGTGCCAGCAGCCAACCCGTGGGACTTCTCTACGAGCAGTACTTC,CASSQPVGLLYEQYF
TRBJ2-2,TRBV19,TRBD2,TGTGCCAGTAGTATGGCTAGCGGGAGTGGGGACACCGGGGAGCTGTTTTTT,CASSMASGSGDTGELFF
TRBJ1-1,TRBV4-2,.,TGTGCCAGCAGCCGCAAATTCGGGCAGGGTGAGACGACTGAAGCTTTCTTT,CASSRKFGQGETTEAFF
TRBJ1-5,TRBV28,TRBD1,TGTGCCAGCAGTTCGCAGGGGGCTGCGGGTCAGCCCCAGCATTTT,CASSSQGAAGQPQHF
TRBJ2-3,TRBV10-3,.,TGTGCCATCAGTGAGTCCAAGTCGGGTCGAGGAGATACGCAGTATTTT,CAISESKSGRGDTQYF
TRBJ2-5,TRBV4-1,.,TGCGCCAGCAGCCAAGATTTAGTGGCCCAGTACTTC,CASSQDLVAQYF
TRBJ1-2,TRBV7-9,.,TGTGCCAGCAGCTTAGGACAGTATAACTATGGCTACACCTTC,CASSLGQYNYGYTF
TRBJ1-6,TRBV7-9,.,TGTGCCAGCAGCCCAGGGGCGGGGGGGTATGATTCACCCCTCCACTTT,CASSPGAGGYDSPLHF
TRBJ2-7,TRBV28,.,TGTGCCAGCAGCCTCGGACAGCTCTACGAGCAGTACTTC,CASSLGQLYEQYF
TRBJ1-1,TRBV5-4,TRBD1,TGTGCCAGCAGCTCTAAGGGACAGGGAGGGACTGAAGCTTTCTTT,CASSSKGQGGTEAFF
TRBJ1-1,TRBV19,TRBD1,TGTGCCAGTGCAGGGGGCCTGAACACTGAAGCTTTCTTT,CASAGGLNTEAFF
TRBJ1-1,TRBV6-6,.,TGTGCCAGCACTCAAAACCAGGGCAGGGACACTGAAGCTTTCTTT,CASTQNQGRDTEAFF
TRBJ1-4,TRBV5-1,TRBD1,TGCGCCAGCAGCGTTGGACAGGATCCTAATGAAAAACTGTTTTTT,CASSVGQDPNEKLFF
TRBJ2-3,TRBV2,TRBD2,TGTGCCAGCAGTTCGTCTAGCGGGAGTCTAGATACGCAGTATTTT,CASSSSSGSLDTQYF
TRBJ2-3,TRBV11-2,.,TGTGCCAGCAGCTTAGGGAGTACGCAGTATTTT,CASSLGSTQYF
TRBJ2-3,TRBV6-4,.,TGTGCCAGCAGTGACGTGGCAGACACAGATACGCAGTATTTT,CASSDVADTDTQYF
TRBJ2-2,TRBV6-5,TRBD2,TGTGCCAGCCGGAGTCTAGCGGGGACCGGGGAGCTGTTTTTT,CASRSLAGTGELFF
TRBJ2-7,TRBV2,TRBD1,TGTGCCAGCAGGACCTGGGACAGGGAGTCCTACGAGCAGTACTTC,CASRTWDRESYEQYF
TRBJ2-2,TRBV25-1,TRBD1,TGTGCCAGCAGTGATCCCGAGGGACAGTTTACCGGGGAGCTGTTTTTT,CASSDPEGQFTGELFF
TRBJ2-6,TRBV7-2,TRBD2,TGTGCCAGCAGCCGGGGGGGTACTGGGGCCAACGTCCTGACTTTC,CASSRGGTGANVLTF
TRBJ2-7,TRBV5-4,.,TGTGCCAGCAGCCCGAGCTATACGAGCTCCTACGAGCAGTACTTC,CASSPSYTSSYEQYF
TRBJ2-1,TRBV10-2,TRBD1,TGCGCCAGCAGTGAGGGGACAGATGAGCAGTTCTTC,CASSEGTDEQFF
TRBJ2-5,TRBV6-1,TRBD2,TGTGCCAGCAGTGAACCAACTAGCGGGAGATTCGAAGAGACCCAGTACTTC,CASSEPTSGRFEETQYF
TRBJ2-7,TRBV19,.,TGTGCCAGTAGTTTGGACACTAACTACGAGCAGTACTTC,CASSLDTNYEQYF
TRBJ2-2,TRBV12-5,.,TGTGCTAGTGGTCCGGACTCTAACACCGGGGAGCTGTTTTTT,CASGPDSNTGELFF
TRBJ2-1,TRBV19,.,TGTGCCAGTAGTATCGAGCGCAGCTCCTACAATGAGCAGTTCTTC,CASSIERSSYNEQFF
TRBJ1-4,TRBV11-2,.,TGTGCCAGCAGCTTAGAACCCTTAGCAACTAATGAAAAACTGTTTTTT,CASSLEPLATNEKLFF
TRBJ2-5,TRBV5-1,TRBD1,TGCGCCAGCAGCTTGGCGACAGGGCAAGAGACCCAGTACTTC,CASSLATGQETQYF
TRBJ2-3,TRBV6-5,TRBD2,TGTGCCAGCCTTAGCGGGAGGGCCGCAGATACGCAGTATTTT,CASLSGRAADTQYF
TRBJ2-1,TRBV15,.,TGTGCCACCAGCAGGGGGGGGGCACTTTACAATGAGCAGTTCTTC,CATSRGGALYNEQFF
TRBJ2-1,TRBV6-6,TRBD2,TGTGCCAGCAGTTCAAGACAGCGGGAGGGCCAAGGATGGTTCTTC,CASSSRQREGQGWFF